This section outlines one T cell receptor (beta chain) sequence together with its context. Produced via immunoSEQ multiplex PCR; TCRdb's table is partial and in-frame only. The repertoire consists of under 300,000 clones, with just over 85% occurring once and the leading ten covering 2.5% to 3.5%. The sample is drawn from a study of blood T cell repertoires in COVID-19. The V gene lost 3 bases and the J gene lost 5 bases, with 10 bases spanning the gap. Germline CDR1 is KGHSH and CDR2 is LQKENI. The CDR3 runs to 14 residues. The chain joins TRBV18 to TRBJ2-2; D gene unclear. The sample taken for sequencing was peripheral blood. This receptor was obtained from a woman aged 25 to 45 with active or convalescent COVID-19. CDR3 coding DNA: TGTGCCAGCTCACCGCAAACCGGGACCGGGGAGCTGTTTTTT. Its translation is CASSPQTGTGELFF.